This T cell receptor beta chain was obtained from a study of early T cells in non-severe SARS-CoV-2 infection. Unique molecular identifier tags were affixed to discrete cDNA molecules. TCRdb re-derived calls from the 5' RACE reads in MiXCR, one entry per CDR3 protein. This table holds roughly 72,000 distinct CDR3 sequences, over 10% found once. Between the trimmed V and J ends, which lost 3 bases and 8 bases, there was a span of 16 bases. Germline lookup yields CDR1 SGHTA and CDR2 FQGNSA. This CDR3 is 14 amino acids long. There are a few counts of this clonotype. V is TRBV7-2 and J is TRBJ1-2, with unresolved D. Sequences were obtained from whole blood. This receptor was obtained from an adult who was a healthcare worker with PCR-confirmed SARS-CoV-2 infection or an uninfected control (not recorded which). The CDR3 DNA sequence: TGTGCCAGCAGCTTCTCTGGACCGGGCCGGGGCTACACCTTC. It translates to CASSFSGPGRGYTF.